One T cell receptor (beta chain) is described in this entry. The sample originates from a study of tumor-infiltrating lymphocytes in primary liver carcinoma. Whole-study context: Patients comprised men and women whose ages fell between 30 and 69 years.

Co-extracting RNA and DNA was done with about 20-34 mg of unsorted bulk tissue as input. Researchers generated TCR beta cDNA from about 530 ng of total RNA, relying on a constant-region primer. ARM-PCR, slightly modified, supplied the TCR beta libraries through three nested multiplex PCR rounds. Rounds one and two of PCR, each of approximately 11 cycles, were primed with TRBV1-TRBV30 forward primers and a C-beta reverse primer. TCRdb reprocessed the multiplex PCR reads with MiXCR, giving one entry per CDR3 protein. The sample consists of more than 45,000 distinct CDR3 sequences, about 80% of them appearing once. Germline V CDR1 and CDR2: SGHTA, FQGTGA. This CDR3 has 15 residues. The ends lost 5 bases at V and 7 bases at J; junction bases unmatched: 10.

Material for sequencing was liver tumor tissue from sampling region 5. Subset described: tumor region T5, tumor centre. The gene calls are TRBV7-3 and TRBJ2-1; 8 bases are shared with TRBD1. The receptor was derived from a man aged 40-49 years with primary liver carcinoma and hepatitis B virus infection. The chain's CDR3 is CASSPRTGSWNEQFF. The CDR3 DNA sequence: TGTGCCAGCAGCCCAAGGACAGGGAGTTGGAATGAGCAGTTCTTC.